A selection of T cell receptor beta chains follows, all from one sample in a study of T cell repertoires in cytomegalovirus infection. Via MiXCR, TCRdb re-called the reads, giving one row per CDR3 protein. Among roughly 500,000 distinct CDR3 sequences, 33% were seen once, and the ten largest hold roughly 15%. Which antigens these TCRs recognize remains unknown. The sample was cultured PBMCs, taken from culture after CMV antigen stimulation. These receptors were obtained from a human donor in good health (CMV status not recorded). Some clones in this sample may be carry-over from other donors' samples. Each CDR3 is given with its conserved first and last residue. The order of the fields is J gene, clone size, D gene, V gene, CDR3 DNA, CDR3 protein. The D gene is left open where the match is weak. Clone size is shown for a subset of rows, as once, few, many or a class of expanded clone.

>TRBJ2-3|once|TRBD2|TRBV27
TGTGCCAGCAACCCACGGGGCGGGAGGGCGGCTGATACGCAGTATTTT
CASNPRGGRAADTQYF
>TRBJ2-1|.|TRBD1|TRBV29-1
TGCAGCGTTGGGGGGACAGAGTACAATGAGCAGTTCTTC
CSVGGTEYNEQFF
>TRBJ1-5|.|TRBD1|TRBV6-6
TGTGCCACCAACCCGGGACAGGGGAAGCCCCAGCATTTT
CATNPGQGKPQHF
>TRBJ2-4|few|TRBD1|TRBV7-2
TGTGCCAGCAGCTTAGTTGTGGGACAGGGGGTACCGGCCAAAAACATTCAGTACTTC
CASSLVVGQGVPAKNIQYF
>TRBJ1-3|.|TRBD1|TRBV7-2
TGTGCCAGCAGCCCAGAGGGGACAGTCCCTGGAAACACCATATATTTT
CASSPEGTVPGNTIYF
>TRBJ2-1|.|.|TRBV29-1
TGCAGCGTTGATTTAGCCCGCATAACTCGTTACAATGAGCAGTTCTTC
CSVDLARITRYNEQFF
>TRBJ2-3|few|TRBD2|TRBV9
TGTGCCAGCACCCCCGGGGGGAGTAGCGGATTAACCACAGATACGCAGTATTTT
CASTPGGSSGLTTDTQYF
>TRBJ1-5|.|TRBD1|TRBV12-3/TRBV12-4
TGTGCCAGCAGTCGGACAGGGAGATACCAGCCCCAGCATTTT
CASSRTGRYQPQHF
>TRBJ1-5|few|.|TRBV18
TGTGCCAGCTCACCACTGTCGAAAGGATCCAATCAGCCCCAGCATTTT
CASSPLSKGSNQPQHF
>TRBJ2-1|.|.|TRBV7-9
TGTGCCAGCAGCTCAGCGATGAATGAGCAGTTCTTC
CASSSAMNEQFF
>TRBJ1-5|many|TRBD1|TRBV7-6
TGTGCCAGCAGCCCTACTGCGAGGACAGGGGGCGAGAATCAGCCCCAGCATTTT
CASSPTARTGGENQPQHF
>TRBJ2-7|once|TRBD1|TRBV28
TGTGCCAGCAGTCACGGGACAGGTCCGAACTACGAGCAGTACTTC
CASSHGTGPNYEQYF
>TRBJ1-2|.|TRBD1|TRBV6-2/TRBV6-3
TGTGCCAGCAGTTACTCATACAGGGGAACGAGAGCTAACTATGGCTACACCTTC
CASSYSYRGTRANYGYTF
>TRBJ1-6|many|.|TRBV7-9
TGTGCCAGCAGCTCTGAAGGACATTCACCCCTCCACTTT
CASSSEGHSPLHF
>TRBJ2-1|few|.|TRBV5-6
TGTGCCAGCAGCCGACATTTTGACAGGTCGTACAATGAGCAGTTCTTC
CASSRHFDRSYNEQFF
>TRBJ2-1|.|TRBD2|TRBV5-1
TGCGCCAGCAGCTTGGGGGCTAGCGGCCCGAACAATGAGCAGTTCTTC
CASSLGASGPNNEQFF
>TRBJ2-1|.|.|TRBV4-3
TGCGCCAGCAGCCCGGCGTCGTTACGACTACCATACAATGAGCAGTTCTTC
CASSPASLRLPYNEQFF
>TRBJ1-2|few|.|TRBV7-2
TGTGCCAGCAGCACGCTCCCGGGTCCCTTAACTAACTATGGCTACACCTTC
CASSTLPGPLTNYGYTF
>TRBJ2-5|few|TRBD2|TRBV12-3/TRBV12-4
TGTGCCAGCAGCCGAGGACTAGCGGATCTGACATCCTATCAAGAGACCCAGTACTTC
CASSRGLADLTSYQETQYF
>TRBJ1-6|.|.|TRBV7-8
TGTGCCAGCAGCTTAGTAGGACGGGACGATTCACCCCTCCACTTT
CASSLVGRDDSPLHF
>TRBJ2-1|few|TRBD2|TRBV27
TGTGCCAGCAGTCCCACGGGAGGGTCTCATGAGCAGTTCTTC
CASSPTGGSHEQFF
>TRBJ1-5|.|.|TRBV19
TGTGCCACCGACGTCGGGGGAAAGGGGGGCAATCAGCCCCAGCATTTT
CATDVGGKGGNQPQHF
>TRBJ1-2|.|.|TRBV6-2/TRBV6-3
TGTGCCAGCAGTTATGGGGCCGTTACCTATGGCTACACCTTC
CASSYGAVTYGYTF
>TRBJ1-1|.|.|TRBV4-3
TGCGCCAGCAGCCAAGAGGGGCCCGCCCATGAAGCTTTCTTT
CASSQEGPAHEAFF
>TRBJ1-2|.|.|TRBV7-2
TGTGCCAGCAGCTTACCCCTCCGAAGAGGGAACTATGGCTACACCTTC
CASSLPLRRGNYGYTF
>TRBJ1-5|.|.|TRBV20-1
TGCAGTGCTAGAGCTCAGGGAGTAGGAAGCAATCAGCCCCAGCATTTT
CSARAQGVGSNQPQHF
>TRBJ2-3|many|.|TRBV7-8
TGTGCCAGCAGCTTAGCCCCAACTGGTTCAGATACGCAGTATTTT
CASSLAPTGSDTQYF
>TRBJ2-4|.|.|TRBV7-9
TGTGCCAGCAGCTCTACAGTCCACCTAGCCAAAAACATTCAGTACTTC
CASSSTVHLAKNIQYF
>TRBJ2-3|.|.|TRBV5-4
TGTGCCAGCAGCGCGTCGCGGAACCCACTCACAGATACGCAGTATTTT
CASSASRNPLTDTQYF
>TRBJ2-3|.|TRBD1|TRBV10-3
TGTGCCATCACCCGGGCAGGGGGCCGGGAAGATACGCAGTATTTT
CAITRAGGREDTQYF
>TRBJ1-5|many|.|TRBV7-9
TGTGCCAGCAGCGAAACCAATCAGCCCCAGCATTTT
CASSETNQPQHF
>TRBJ2-7|few|.|TRBV7-9
TGTGCCAGCAGCTTCCGGACCACCTTCTACGAGCAGTACTTC
CASSFRTTFYEQYF
>TRBJ2-3|few|.|TRBV28
TGTGCCAGCAGTCCCCCCAGGATCCGAACTAGCACAGATACGCAGTATTTT
CASSPPRIRTSTDTQYF
>TRBJ2-2|.|.|TRBV5-4
TGTGCCAGCAGCTTGAGGAGTTCCGGGGAGCTGTTTTTT
CASSLRSSGELFF
>TRBJ1-1|once|.|TRBV12-3/TRBV12-4
TGTGCCAGCAGTTTCCGGGGTGGGTGGGCAGGGAACGCTCCGCGACTTGCTTTCTTT
CASSFRGGWAGNAPRLAFF
>TRBJ2-1|few|.|TRBV7-8
TGTGCCAGCAGGCCGGAGGCCGCCTACAATGAGCAGTTCTTC
CASRPEAAYNEQFF
>TRBJ2-3|.|.|TRBV20-1
TGCAGTGCTCCTTTCCCCAGCACGGTCGGAGGGGGTACGCAGTATTTT
CSAPFPSTVGGGTQYF